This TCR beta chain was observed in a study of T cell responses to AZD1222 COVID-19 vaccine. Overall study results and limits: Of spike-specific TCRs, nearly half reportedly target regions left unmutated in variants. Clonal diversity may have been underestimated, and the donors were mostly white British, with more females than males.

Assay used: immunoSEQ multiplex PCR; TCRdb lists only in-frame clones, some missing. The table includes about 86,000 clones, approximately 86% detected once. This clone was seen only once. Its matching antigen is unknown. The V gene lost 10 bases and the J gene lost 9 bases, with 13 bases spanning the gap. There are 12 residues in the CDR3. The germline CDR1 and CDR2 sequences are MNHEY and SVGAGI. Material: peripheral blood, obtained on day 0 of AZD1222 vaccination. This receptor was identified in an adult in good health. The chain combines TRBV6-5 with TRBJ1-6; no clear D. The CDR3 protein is CATGWEASPLHF. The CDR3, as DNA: TGTGCCACCGGGTGGGAGGCTTCACCCCTCCACTTT.